Listed below are T cell receptor beta chains from one sample, sequenced in a study of blood T cell repertoires in COVID-19. Clones were sequenced by immunoSEQ multiplex PCR, and TCRdb holds only the in-frame ones, with some missing. The sample lists some 68,000 clones; roughly nine tenths were seen once. The sample consisted of peripheral blood. These receptor sequences come from a man in his fifties or sixties with active COVID-19. CDR3s include the opening cysteine and the closing phenylalanine or tryptophan. The D gene is left open where the match is weak. Not all rows give a size; the values are once, few, many and, for expanded clones, a class.

D	size	V	J	CDR3	DNA
.	.	TRBV11-2	TRBJ2-1	CASSPGGSNEQFF	TGTGCCAGCAGCCCTGGAGGGTCCAATGAGCAGTTCTTC
.	.	TRBV5-1	TRBJ2-5	CASTVIGGQQETQYF	TGCGCCAGCACCGTGATCGGGGGACAGCAAGAGACCCAGTACTTC
.	.	TRBV19	TRBJ1-2	CASSIDGSGVNNYGYTF	TGTGCCAGTAGTATAGACGGTTCTGGAGTTAATAACTATGGCTACACCTTC
TRBD1	.	TRBV7-9	TRBJ2-3	CASSLGQGADTQYF	TGTGCCAGCAGCCTGGGACAGGGCGCAGATACGCAGTATTTT
TRBD2	.	TRBV10-2	TRBJ2-7	CASSGLVGGEQYF	TGCGCCAGCAGCGGACTAGTAGGAGGAGAGCAGTACTTC
TRBD1	.	TRBV9	TRBJ1-1	CASSEVPGGRDTEAFF	TGTGCCAGCAGCGAGGTCCCAGGGGGCAGGGACACTGAAGCTTTCTTT
.	.	TRBV28	TRBJ2-7	CASSLPGQSSYEQYF	TGTGCCAGCAGTTTGCCTGGACAGAGCTCCTACGAGCAGTACTTC
.	.	TRBV19	TRBJ1-4	CASSTANLNEKLFF	TGTGCCAGTTCGACAGCGAACCTTAATGAAAAACTGTTTTTT
.	once	TRBV18	TRBJ2-7	CASSPGSEQYF	TGTGCCAGCTCTCCAGGCTCCGAGCAGTACTTC
.	.	TRBV7-8	TRBJ2-1	CASSLAQFNEQFF	TGTGCCAGCAGCTTAGCGCAGTTCAATGAGCAGTTCTTC
.	.	TRBV10-3	TRBJ1-2	CAISESTRNYGYTF	TGTGCCATCAGTGAGTCGACCAGGAACTATGGCTACACCTTC
TRBD1	.	TRBV6-6	TRBJ2-1	CASRDGGQGTNEQFF	TGTGCCAGCAGGGACGGGGGACAGGGGACTAATGAGCAGTTCTTC
TRBD1	.	TRBV7-9	TRBJ2-7	CASSLTGDYEQYF	TGTGCCAGCAGCCTGACAGGGGACTACGAGCAGTACTTC
.	.	TRBV18	TRBJ2-1	CASSPLDGSSYNEQFF	TGTGCCAGCTCACCACTGGACGGGAGCTCCTACAATGAGCAGTTCTTC
TRBD1	.	TRBV28	TRBJ2-7	CASSLSPGQGTDEQYF	TGTGCCAGCAGTTTATCCCCTGGACAGGGGACAGACGAGCAGTACTTC
.	.	TRBV19	TRBJ2-6	CASSIGGLNSGANVLTF	TGTGCCAGTAGTATCGGGGGACTCAACTCTGGGGCCAACGTCCTGACTTTC
.	.	TRBV5-4	TRBJ2-1	CASSLWHTNSYNEQFF	TGTGCCAGCAGCTTGTGGCACACTAACTCCTACAATGAGCAGTTCTTC
TRBD1	few	TRBV18	TRBJ1-5	CASSPRQGSKGNQPQHF	TGTGCCAGCTCCCCTAGACAGGGCTCGAAGGGCAATCAGCCCCAGCATTTT
TRBD1	once	TRBV5-4	TRBJ2-2	CASSARQGSTGELFF	TGTGCCAGCAGCGCACGACAGGGGAGCACCGGGGAGCTGTTTTTT
TRBD1	.	TRBV7-8	TRBJ2-7	CANNPHRGPPSYEQYF	TGTGCCAACAACCCGCACAGGGGGCCCCCCTCCTACGAGCAGTACTTC
.	.	TRBV18	TRBJ1-1	CASSLVGGTEAFF	TGTGCCAGCTCACTGGTGGGGGGCACTGAAGCTTTCTTT
.	.	TRBV10-3	TRBJ1-1	CAISAKLSDTEAFF	TGTGCCATCAGTGCGAAGTTATCGGACACTGAAGCTTTCTTT
.	.	TRBV24-1	TRBJ2-7	CATSDSPGYEQYF	TGTGCCACCAGTGATAGCCCAGGGTACGAGCAGTACTTC
.	.	TRBV6-6	TRBJ2-1	CASSYSEGPGEQFF	TGTGCCAGCAGTTACTCGGAGGGCCCTGGGGAGCAGTTCTTC
TRBD2	.	TRBV27	TRBJ2-7	CASSRLAGAYEQYF	TGTGCCAGCAGTAGACTAGCGGGAGCTTACGAGCAGTACTTC
.	.	TRBV10-3	TRBJ1-1	CAISESRQENTEAFF	TGTGCCATCAGTGAAAGTAGACAGGAGAACACTGAAGCTTTCTTT
.	few	TRBV6-4	TRBJ1-5	CASSPLVPQHF	TGTGCCAGCAGCCCTCTTGTGCCCCAGCATTTT
TRBD1	few	TRBV7-4	TRBJ1-5	CASSLGTGVGNQPQHF	TGTGCCAGCAGCTTAGGGACAGGGGTTGGTAATCAGCCCCAGCATTTT
.	few	TRBV28	TRBJ2-7	CASSPGDGSSYEQYF	TGTGCCAGCAGCCCTGGAGACGGGAGCTCCTACGAGCAGTACTTC
.	.	TRBV19	TRBJ1-2	CASSQPGYLAPNYGYTF	TGTGCCAGTAGCCAACCGGGGTACCTAGCCCCCAACTATGGCTACACCTTC
.	.	TRBV20-1	TRBJ2-3	CSALDDTQYF	TGCAGTGCCCTAGATGATACGCAGTATTTT
TRBD1	.	TRBV10-1	TRBJ2-1	CASIGTGLCDEQFF	TGCGCCAGCATAGGGACAGGGTTGTGTGATGAGCAGTTCTTC
.	.	TRBV19	TRBJ1-2	CASSPGRPLIKDGYTF	TGTGCCAGTAGCCCAGGCAGGCCGCTTATTAAGGATGGCTACACCTTC
TRBD2	.	TRBV5-8	TRBJ2-7	CASSFWVLAGDLSYEQYF	TGTGCCAGCAGCTTCTGGGTTCTAGCGGGGGACCTATCCTACGAGCAGTACTTC
.	.	TRBV9	TRBJ2-1	CASSLGARRYNEQFF	TGTGCCAGCAGCCTTGGGGCGAGAAGGTACAATGAGCAGTTCTTC
TRBD1	.	TRBV4-1	TRBJ1-6	CASTQPDREGSPLHF	TGCGCCAGCACCCAACCGGACAGGGAGGGTTCACCCCTCCACTTT
TRBD1	.	TRBV5-1	TRBJ1-4	CASSFGGGTGTNEKLFF	TGCGCCAGCAGCTTTGGGGGTGGGACAGGAACTAATGAAAAACTGTTTTTT
TRBD1	.	TRBV5-1	TRBJ2-7	CASRTGVYEQYF	TGCGCCAGCAGAACAGGGGTATACGAGCAGTACTTC
.	.	TRBV13	TRBJ2-7	CASSLMGSGDTYEQYF	TGTGCCAGCAGCTTGATGGGATCAGGGGACACCTACGAGCAGTACTTC
.	.	TRBV11-2	TRBJ2-7	CASSLVPLDEQYF	TGTGCCAGCAGCTTAGTACCCCTAGACGAGCAGTACTTC
TRBD2	.	TRBV4-2	TRBJ2-1	CASSHMAGTSGSNEQFF	TGTGCCAGCAGCCACATGGCAGGGACTAGCGGGAGCAATGAGCAGTTCTTC
TRBD1	.	TRBV18	TRBJ1-6	CASSPTRTGVNSPLHF	TGTGCCAGCTCACCAACCAGGACAGGGGTAAATTCACCCCTCCACTTT
.	.	TRBV30	TRBJ1-1	CAWSHKGWGTEAFF	TGTGCCTGGAGTCACAAGGGGTGGGGCACTGAAGCTTTCTTT
.	.	TRBV11-2	TRBJ2-7	CASSPSVYEQYF	TGTGCCAGCAGCCCTTCCGTCTACGAGCAGTACTTC
TRBD1	.	TRBV28	TRBJ1-1	CASSFPGTGEYMNTEAFF	TGTGCCAGCAGTTTTCCTGGGACAGGGGAATACATGAACACTGAAGCTTTCTTT
TRBD2	once	TRBV5-4	TRBJ2-3	CASSRKSGIADTQYF	TGTGCCAGCAGCCGTAAAAGCGGGATTGCAGATACGCAGTATTTT
.	.	TRBV11-2	TRBJ2-2	CASSPRGGPNTGELFF	TGTGCCAGCAGCCCCCGCGGGGGCCCGAACACCGGGGAGCTGTTTTTT
TRBD1	.	TRBV7-2	TRBJ2-7	CASSPDGGTGGREQYF	TGTGCCAGCAGCCCAGATGGCGGGACAGGGGGCCGAGAGCAGTACTTC